This T cell receptor (beta chain) comes out of a study of cytomegalovirus exposure and HLA in healthy donors. Primers included in the PCR were 60 Vbeta and 13 Jbeta primers. Original data processing: A follow-up analysis tallied approximately 85 million unique TCR beta chains, 9 million to 11 million shared. Profiled with immunoSEQ multiplex PCR; TCRdb holds only in-frame clones, not every one. D and trimming were read from the DNA, whereas the V and J calls and clone size are those reported in that table. The sample yields some 90,000 clones, about three quarters seen once. The germline V gene has CDR1 SGHNT and CDR2 YYREEE (reference sequence). The CDR3 totals 11 residues. The V end lost 0 bases, the J end lost 11 bases, and 8 bases lay between the germline ends. Study findings and constraints: Most CMV-associated TCR beta chains appeared HLA-restricted in a later analysis. Within an earlier analysis, most TCR beta V segments proved productive either about 90% or about 30% of the time. Among TCR beta chains of equal frequency, HLA-associated ones were more clonally expanded in a later analysis.

As for this clone: Its antigen is unidentified.

Sequencing input: PBMCs. This TCR derives from a man younger than 45 in good health and CMV-seropositive. The chain uses TRBV5-4 and TRBJ1-1; D call uncertain. The CDR3 DNA reads TGTGCCAGCAGCTTGGGAGGTGTGGCTTTCTTT. It codes for CASSLGGVAFF. Using reference TRBV5-4 and TRBJ1-1 for the parts outside the CDR3, the full variable domain is ETGVTQSPTHLIKTRGQQVTLRCSSQSGHNTVSWYQQALGQGPQFIFQYYREEENGRGNFPPRFSGLQFPNYSSELNVNALELDDSALYLCASSLGGVAFFGQGTRLTVV.